Only one count was recorded for the clone carrying this T cell receptor beta chain. What it binds is unknown. Naive CD8 cells, CD45RO-negative and positively selected for CCR7, excluded terminally differentiated effector memory CD45RA+ cells. The sample comes from a study of shared clonotypes between healthy human individuals. Findings of the study overall: Sharing across four donors was seen in 4% to 5% of naive CD4 clonotypes. Depth of sequencing was expected to influence donor clonotype sharing. Clonotypes which were not shared had lower generation probabilities than clonotypes that all four donors shared.

At the deep level, the assay was run. Assay used: immunoSEQ multiplex PCR; TCRdb lists only in-frame clones, some missing. Here the sample spans about 2 million clones, about 95% being singletons. There are 17 residues in the CDR3. Germline values: CDR1 SGDLS, CDR2 YYNGEE. Trimming removed 3 bases from V and 2 bases from J; junction bases left unmatched: 9. This rearrangement joins TRBV9 to TRBJ2-4; 9 nucleotides match TRBD2. The material sequenced was naive CD8+ T cells sorted from blood. The TCR originated in a man aged 18 to 29 in good health. This chain's CDR3 is CASSGRESGGSKNIQYF. In nucleotides, the CDR3 is TGTGCCAGCAGCGGGAGGGAGAGCGGGGGGTCCAAAAACATTCAGTACTTC.